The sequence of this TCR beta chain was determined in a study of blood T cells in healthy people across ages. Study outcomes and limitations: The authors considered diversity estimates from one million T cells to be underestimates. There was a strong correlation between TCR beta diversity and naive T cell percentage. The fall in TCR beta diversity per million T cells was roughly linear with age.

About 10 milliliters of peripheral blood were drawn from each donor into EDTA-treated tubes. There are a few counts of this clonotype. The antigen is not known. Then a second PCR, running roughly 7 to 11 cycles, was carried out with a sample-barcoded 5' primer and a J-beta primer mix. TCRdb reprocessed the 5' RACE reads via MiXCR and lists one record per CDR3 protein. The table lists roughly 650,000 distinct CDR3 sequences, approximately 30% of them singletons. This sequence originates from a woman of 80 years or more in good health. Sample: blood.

In DNA form, the CDR3 reads TGTGCCAGCTCACCACCAGTCGGAAATGAAGCTTTCTTT. Amino acids: CASSPPVGNEAFF. The rearrangement joins TRBV18 to TRBJ1-1; D ambiguous. From germline, CDR1 is KGHSH and CDR2 LQKENI. The CDR3 sequence is 13 residues long. V was shortened by 0 bases and J by 7 bases, with 9 bases between the two germline ends.